The present TCR beta chain was sequenced within a study of OX40 agonist ivuxolimab in advanced cancers. V lost 7 bases and J lost 0, with 12 bases in between. The CDR3 consists of 14 residues. Germline V lookup: CDR1 MNHEY, CDR2 SVGAGI. This table comes from immunoSEQ multiplex PCR, and its TCRdb copy is limited to in-frame clones, with some not included. Of about 50,000 clones listed, 80% to 90% were seen once; the top ten hold roughly three fifths. Sequenced material: CD4+ or CD8+ T cells sorted from blood, taken in a trial of the OX40 agonist ivuxolimab. This TCR was recovered from an adult with an advanced solid tumor such as melanoma, head and neck, liver or kidney cancer. The chain carries TRBV6-5 and TRBJ2-5; no reliable D call. The CDR3 DNA is TGTGCCAGCAATCCTAGACGGTACCAAGAGACCCAGTACTTC. It yields the protein CASNPRRYQETQYF.